Listed below are T cell receptor beta chains from one sample, sequenced in a study of blood T cell repertoires in COVID-19. Libraries were prepared by immunoSEQ multiplex PCR; TCRdb keeps only in-frame clonotypes and omits some of them. The data show approximately 100,000 clones, with 70% to 85% seen just once and approximately 22% held by the top ten. Sequences were obtained from peripheral blood. All receptors come from a man between 65 and 85 years old with active or convalescent COVID-19. The CDR3 runs from the conserved cysteine through the conserved F or W. D genes are given only for firm matches. For some rows the clone size is stated as once, few or many, or as a class when expanded; others skip it.

d_gene	v_gene	j_gene	abundance	CDR3nt	CDR3aa
-	TRBV28	TRBJ2-2	-	TGTGCCAGCAGTCTTCAGGATTGGGAGCTGTTTTTT	CASSLQDWELFF
-	TRBV9	TRBJ2-1	-	TGTGCCAGCAGCGTCTCAGGGGCGGTATTCAATGAGCAGTTCTTC	CASSVSGAVFNEQFF
TRBD1	TRBV5-1	TRBJ1-5	-	TGCGCCAGCAGGCCCGACAGGGGGAATCAGCCCCAGCATTTT	CASRPDRGNQPQHF
-	TRBV9	TRBJ1-2	-	TGTGCCAGCAGCGACGGGGGAACCGACTATGGCTACACCTTC	CASSDGGTDYGYTF
TRBD2	TRBV5-5	TRBJ2-1	-	TGTGCCAGCAGTCCGGGACTAGCGTACTCCTACAATGAGCAGTTCTTC	CASSPGLAYSYNEQFF
TRBD2	TRBV2	TRBJ2-5	-	TGTGCCAGCAGCCTCGGACTAGCGGGGCAAGAGACCCAGTACTTC	CASSLGLAGQETQYF
TRBD2	TRBV5-5	TRBJ2-3	-	TGTGCCAGCATCTTGGTACTAGCGGGAACGTCGCAGTATTTT	CASILVLAGTSQYF
TRBD1	TRBV9	TRBJ2-7	-	TGTGCCAGCGGACCAGGACAGGGGATTGACGAGCAGTACTTC	CASGPGQGIDEQYF
TRBD1	TRBV12-3/TRBV12-4	TRBJ2-5	once	TGTGCCAGTTCCAGGGGGTCAGGGGAGACCCAGTACTTC	CASSRGSGETQYF
TRBD1	TRBV7-2	TRBJ2-7	-	TGTGCCAGCAGCTTTCGCCCGGGACAGACCTACGAGCAGTACTTC	CASSFRPGQTYEQYF
-	TRBV5-1	TRBJ1-6	few	TGCGCCAGCAGCTTGAAGCTGGATTCACCCCTCCACTTT	CASSLKLDSPLHF
TRBD1	TRBV2	TRBJ2-7	-	TGTGCCAGCAGTGAGACAGGGGCTCACTCCTACGAGCAGTACTTC	CASSETGAHSYEQYF